Listed below are T cell receptor beta chains from one sample, sequenced in a study of T cell changes during pregnancy in multiple sclerosis. Profiled with immunoSEQ multiplex PCR; TCRdb holds only in-frame clones, not every one. The repertoire consists of 90,000 to 120,000 clones, with approximately 92% occurring once and the leading ten covering approximately 1.2%. The material sequenced was peripheral blood, taken in the second trimester of pregnancy. Receptors originate from a female donor with multiple sclerosis, enrolled in a pregnancy study. Each CDR3 is given with its conserved first and last residue. Fields, in order: clone size, J gene, D gene, CDR3 length, V gene, CDR3 DNA, CDR3 protein. The D gene is left open where the match is weak. Clone size is given for some rows only: seen once, a few or many times, or a class if the clone is expanded.

>NA|TRBJ1-2|TRBD1|14|TRBV29-1
TGCAGCGTGCCCGCCCGGGACAGGGGCACTGGCTACACCTTC
CSVPARDRGTGYTF
>NA|TRBJ1-2|TRBD1|15|TRBV5-1
TGCGCCAGCAGCCCGGGGCAGGGACAGGGTAGTGGCTACACCTTC
CASSPGQGQGSGYTF
>NA|TRBJ2-5|TRBD2|14|TRBV7-6
TGTGCCAGCAGCCAGGGACTAGCGGGAGAGACCCAGTACTTC
CASSQGLAGETQYF
>NA|TRBJ1-2|NA|14|TRBV30
TGTGCCTGGAGTGTTAGCGGCAGTCGGTATGGCTACACCTTC
CAWSVSGSRYGYTF
>once|TRBJ1-2|NA|12|TRBV5-4
TGTGCCAGCAGCCCAGGCCCTTTGGGCTACACCTTC
CASSPGPLGYTF
>NA|TRBJ2-3|NA|14|TRBV5-1
TGCGCCAGCAGCTTGGTGGTGGAGGCAGATACGCAGTATTTT
CASSLVVEADTQYF
>NA|TRBJ2-7|NA|12|TRBV2
TGTGCCAGCAGTCCCTTTATCTACGAGCAGTACTTC
CASSPFIYEQYF
>NA|TRBJ2-5|NA|15|TRBV6-1
TGTGCCAGCAGCCCTCGGGGCAGGGGTGAGGAGACCCAGTACTTC
CASSPRGRGEETQYF
>NA|TRBJ1-5|NA|11|TRBV15
TGTGCCACCTCGAGTGGCGGACCCCAGCATTTT
CATSSGGPQHF
>few|TRBJ1-1|NA|13|TRBV30
TGTGCCTGGACTCCGGAGGTGGACACTGAAGCTTTCTTT
CAWTPEVDTEAFF
>NA|TRBJ1-4|NA|16|TRBV9
TGTGCCAGCAGCGTAGCTTCTACCGGGGTTGGTGAAAAACTGTTTTTT
CASSVASTGVGEKLFF
>NA|TRBJ1-2|NA|13|TRBV6-6
TGTGCCAGCTCCCTACGGGGTACTGATGGCTACACCTTC
CASSLRGTDGYTF
>NA|TRBJ2-4|NA|14|TRBV5-1
TGCGCCAGCAGCTTGGGTGGGGGCGGTGACATTCAGTACTTC
CASSLGGGGDIQYF
>NA|TRBJ1-4|TRBD1|13|TRBV30
TGTGCCTGGAGTAGGGACAGGGGGGAAAAACTGTTTTTT
CAWSRDRGEKLFF
>NA|TRBJ1-1|NA|16|TRBV28
TGTGCCAGCACCCCTACTTCGGTGCGGGGGAGGACTGAAGCTTTCTTT
CASTPTSVRGRTEAFF
>NA|TRBJ2-3|TRBD1|17|TRBV28
TGTGCCAGCAGTTCCACCGGGACAGGGTTTGACACAGATACGCAGTATTTT
CASSSTGTGFDTDTQYF
>NA|TRBJ2-7|TRBD2|15|TRBV19
TGTGCCAGTAGTATGAAAAGCGGGGGGAACTACGAGCAGTACTTC
CASSMKSGGNYEQYF
>NA|TRBJ2-1|NA|13|TRBV18
TGTGCCAGCACCAGCGGAGCCATCAATGAGCAGTTCTTC
CASTSGAINEQFF
>NA|TRBJ1-2|TRBD1|16|TRBV5-1
TGCGCCAGCAGCTTCCCGCCGCAGGGGGCTTTAGGTGGCTACACCTTC
CASSFPPQGALGGYTF
>once|TRBJ1-3|TRBD1|15|TRBV6-5
TGTGCCAGCAGTCGGGACAGGTACTCTGGAAACACCATATATTTT
CASSRDRYSGNTIYF
>NA|TRBJ1-4|NA|14|TRBV12-5
TGTGCTAGTGGTTCCACAGGGTTAAATGAAAAACTGTTTTTT
CASGSTGLNEKLFF
>NA|TRBJ2-3|TRBD2|16|TRBV29-1
TGCAGCGTTGTCCACACTAGCGGACCCCTGACAGATACGCAGTATTTT
CSVVHTSGPLTDTQYF
>NA|TRBJ2-7|NA|16|TRBV5-1
TGCGCCAGCAGCTGGGCGCGGGGACAGAGCTCCTACGAGCAGTACTTC
CASSWARGQSSYEQYF
>few|TRBJ1-1|NA|13|TRBV29-1
TGCAGCGTCGGGGTCGGGGGATCGACTGAAGCTTTCTTT
CSVGVGGSTEAFF
>once|TRBJ1-2|NA|11|TRBV20-1
TGCAGTGCTCATGACAGCTATGGCTACACCTTC
CSAHDSYGYTF
>NA|TRBJ1-2|NA|12|TRBV19
TGTGCCAGTAGTATCCGGGACTCCCGCTACACCTTC
CASSIRDSRYTF
>NA|TRBJ1-5|TRBD1|17|TRBV27
TGTGCCAGCAGTTTAAAAGCCGTAGACAGGGGGGCTCAGCCCCAGCATTTT
CASSLKAVDRGAQPQHF
>NA|TRBJ2-1|TRBD2|20|TRBV19
TGTGCCAGTAGTATAGATGGACTAGCGGAAAGAAAATCCGTTTACAATGAGCAGTTCTTC
CASSIDGLAERKSVYNEQFF
>NA|TRBJ1-1|TRBD1|15|TRBV9
TGTGCCAGCAGCGGGGCCCAGGGGGCTGGCACTGAAGCTTTCTTT
CASSGAQGAGTEAFF